This T cell receptor beta chain was observed in a study of graft-versus-host responses after intestinal transplantation. Looking at the study overall: All recipients were given anti-thymocyte globulin induction, and tacrolimus and steroids were then administered for 2 to 3 years.

The V gene end was trimmed by 4 bases and the J gene end by 0 bases; junction bases not matched to a gene: 7. Germline-derived CDR1 and CDR2 are SGDLS and YYNGEE. The CDR3 consists of 16 residues. Measured with immunoSEQ multiplex PCR; TCRdb has only the in-frame clones, and not every one. The sample has around 93,000 clones, around nine tenths seen once. To note about this clone: Its antigen is currently unknown.

The rearrangement uses TRBV9 and TRBJ2-1, with TRBD1 identical over 7 bases. This TCR was sampled from a human donor who received an intestinal transplant. The material sequenced was unstimulated CD8+ T cells sorted from spleen or lymph node cells, taken before intestinal transplant. The CDR3 protein is CASSMTGPSSYNEQFF. The CDR3 coding sequence is TGTGCCAGCAGCATGACAGGGCCGAGCTCCTACAATGAGCAGTTCTTC.